The 19 T cell receptor beta chains given below trace back to one sample, sequenced in a study of cytomegalovirus exposure and HLA in healthy donors. The assay was immunoSEQ multiplex PCR, and TCRdb's table has in-frame clones only and misses some. Of about 200,000 clones in the sample, around 80% were seen once. The sequenced sample was PBMCs. These receptors were obtained from a woman in her twenties or thirties in good health and CMV-seronegative.

J is TRBJ1-2 and V is TRBV7-9, with D perhaps matching TRBD1 (6 bases). Germline CDR1 is SEHNR and CDR2 is FQNEAQ (reference sequence). Trimming took off 0 bases at V and 3 bases at J, with 11 bases between the two ends. The CDR3 runs 15 residues. The chain's CDR3 is CASSLAPGGDYGYTF. The CDR3 nucleotides are TGTGCCAGCAGCTTAGCGCCGGGGGGCGACTATGGCTACACCTTC.

This rearrangement joins TRBV5-1 to TRBJ1-1; perhaps TRBD1 as D (5 bases). Per the germline V gene, CDR1 is SGHRS and CDR2 is YFSETQ. The CDR3 runs 13 residues. The germline V and J ends were trimmed by 0 bases and 12 bases, with 15 bases remaining between them. CDR3 in DNA: TGCGCCAGCAGCTTGGCGCAGGGTTCTATGACTTTCTTT. It specifies CASSLAQGSMTFF.

This chain links TRBV30 with TRBJ1-4, with 11 positions matching TRBD1. CDR3 length: 16 residues. Trimming cost V 1 base and J 8 bases; bases outside gene matches: 9. CDR1 and CDR2 (germline): GTSNPN, SVGIG (reference sequence). CDR3 DNA sequence: TGTGCCTGGAGTGACGCCAATTGGACAGGGGGCGAAAAACTGTTTTTT. This gives the protein CAWSDANWTGGEKLFF. Combining the CDR3 with reference TRBV30 and TRBJ1-4 gives the whole variable domain SQTIHQWPATLVQPVGSPLSLECTVEGTSNPNLYWYRQAAGRGLQLLFYSVGIGQISSEVPQNLSASRPQDRQFILSSKKLLLSDSGFYLCAWSDANWTGGEKLFFGSGTQLSVL.

The chain couples TRBV10-3 to TRBJ1-1; D is uncertain. CDR1 and CDR2 (germline): ENHRY, SYGVKD. This CDR3 is built from 12 residues. V lost 5 bases and J lost 5, with 9 bases in between. The CDR3 DNA reads TGTGCCATCAGTCCAGGTACAACTGAAGCTTTCTTT. Protein sequence: CAISPGTTEAFF.

The genes are TRBV6-1 and TRBJ1-5, with D possibly being TRBD1 (6 bases). Germline loops: CDR1 MNHNS, CDR2 SASEGT. V lost 4 bases and J lost 9, with 22 bases in between. The CDR3 consists of 16 residues. CDR3 amino acids: CASSAQRGGRSVPQHF. The CDR3 DNA reads TGTGCCAGCAGTGCCCAAAGGGGGGGACGTTCGGTGCCCCAGCATTTT.

In nucleotides, the CDR3 is TGCGCCAGCAGCTGGAACAGGGGTGGACAAGAGACCCAGTACTTC. It specifies CASSWNRGGQETQYF. The chain couples TRBV5-1 to TRBJ2-5; 7 nucleotides match TRBD1. The CDR3 totals 15 residues. The ends lost 3 bases at V and 2 bases at J; junction bases unmatched: 7. Germline V gene lookup returns CDR1 SGHRS and CDR2 YFSETQ. Using reference TRBV5-1 and TRBJ2-5 for the parts outside the CDR3, the full variable domain is KAGVTQTPRYLIKTRGQQVTLSCSPISGHRSVSWYQQTPGQGLQFLFEYFSETQRNKGNFPGRFSGRQFSNSRSEMNVSTLELGDSALYLCASSWNRGGQETQYFGPGTRLLVL.

This clone was seen just once. J is TRBJ2-1 and V is TRBV7-9; 10 positions match TRBD2. Germline lookup yields CDR1 SEHNR and CDR2 FQNEAQ (reference sequence). V gave up 5 bases and J gave up 3 bases; unmatched junction bases: 4. CDR3 length: 15 amino acids. This CDR3 reads CASSQRLAGYNEQFF. CDR3 nucleotide sequence: TGTGCCAGCAGCCAAAGACTAGCGGGCTACAATGAGCAGTTCTTC.

The V and J genes are TRBV5-4 and TRBJ2-2, with D possibly being TRBD2 (6 bases). V lost 3 bases, J lost 6 bases, and 21 bases lay in between. CDR1 and CDR2 from the germline V gene are SGHNT and YYREEE (reference sequence). The CDR3 contains 17 residues. The CDR3 bases are TGTGCCAGCAGCTCCCGGTCGGTCGTCAGGGAGGCCGGGGAGCTGTTTTTT. Protein sequence: CASSSRSVVREAGELFF.

In this sample, this clone turned up a few times. This chain connects TRBV6-6 to TRBJ1-1, with TRBD1 as a possible D gene (6 bases). The germline gives CDR1 MNHNY, CDR2 SVGAGI (reference sequence). This CDR3 region has 12 residues. Trimming removed 5 bases at V and 7 bases at J, with 11 bases between. The CDR3 coding sequence is TGTGCCAGCAGTACAGGGACACTTGAAGCTTTCTTT. This gives the protein CASSTGTLEAFF.

This clone was observed once. V is TRBV10-3 and J is TRBJ2-1; 10 positions agree with TRBD2. Unmatched junction bases numbered 8, after V lost 2 bases and J lost 10 bases. The CDR3 loop spans 15 amino acids. Germline CDR1 reads ENHRY; CDR2 reads SYGVKD. CDR3: CAISEASGGAREQFF. DNA of the CDR3: TGTGCCATCAGTGAGGCCAGCGGGGGGGCCAGGGAGCAGTTCTTC.

The rearrangement uses TRBV2 and TRBJ1-3; no clear D gene. The V gene lost 2 bases and the J gene lost 0 bases, with 8 bases spanning the gap. The CDR3 loop spans 15 amino acids. Germline V gene lookup returns CDR1 SNHLY and CDR2 FYNNEI. The CDR3 DNA reads as TGTGCCAGCAGTGAACTCCTTAACTCTGGAAACACCATATATTTT. It translates to CASSELLNSGNTIYF.

The genes are TRBV30 and TRBJ2-5; a possible D gene is TRBD1 (5 bases). V dropped 4 bases and J dropped 4 bases, with 16 bases sitting between them. Per the germline V gene, CDR1 is GTSNPN and CDR2 is SVGIG (reference sequence). CDR3 length: 14 residues. The CDR3 DNA reads as TGTGCCTGGAAACCGTGGACACGGTCAGAGACCCAGTACTTC. This translates into CAWKPWTRSETQYF.

The chain recombines TRBV29-1 with TRBJ2-2; possible D gene TRBD1, 6 bases. V lost 3 bases and J lost 8, with 13 bases in between. This CDR3 comprises 13 residues. Germline CDR1 reads SQVTM; CDR2 reads ANQGSEA. In nucleotides, the CDR3 is TGCAGCGTTGACCTGGACAGTGGAGGGGAGCTGTTTTTT. Amino acid sequence: CSVDLDSGGELFF.

The chain carries TRBV19 and TRBJ1-4, with D possibly matching TRBD1 (5 bases). CDR1 is LNHDA, CDR2 SQIVND, per germline (reference sequence). The CDR3 extends over 15 amino acids. The ends were cut back, 4 bases at V and 7 bases at J, with 16 bases in the middle. CDR3 coding DNA: TGTGCCAGTAGTAATCAACGGCAGGGTGGTGAAAAACTGTTTTTT. Its translation is CASSNQRQGGEKLFF.

This clone was detected once. The sample contains more than one DNA sequence encoding this CDR3. The V and J genes are TRBV5-4 and TRBJ2-5, with D uncertain. This CDR3 has 13 residues. Germline V gene lookup returns CDR1 SGHNT and CDR2 YYREEE (reference sequence). Trimming left V 0 bases short and J 2 bases short, with 5 bases between. Written as DNA, the CDR3 is TGTGCCAGCAGCTTGGGAGGACAAGAGACCCAGTACTTC. The encoded protein is CASSLGGQETQYF.

The rearrangement joins TRBV25-1 to TRBJ2-7; D is uncertain. This CDR3 is 13 amino acids long. V dropped 3 bases and J dropped 6 bases, with 12 bases sitting between them. From germline, CDR1 is MGHDK and CDR2 SYGVNS. CDR3 DNA sequence: TGTGCCAGCAGTGAGCGCGCCTCCCGCGAGCAGTACTTC. This translates into CASSERASREQYF.

The chain carries TRBV5-1 and TRBJ2-1; tentative D call: TRBD1 (6 bases). Trimming stripped 4 bases from V and 6 bases from J, with 14 bases between. CDR1 and CDR2 (germline): SGHRS, YFSETQ. CDR3 length equals 14 residues. The CDR3 region is CASSPTLRGNEQFF. For the CDR3, the DNA is TGCGCCAGCAGCCCCACCCTCAGGGGCAATGAGCAGTTCTTC. The entire variable domain, with the rest obtained from reference TRBV5-1 and TRBJ2-1, is as follows: KAGVTQTPRYLIKTRGQQVTLSCSPISGHRSVSWYQQTPGQGLQFLFEYFSETQRNKGNFPGRFSGRQFSNSRSEMNVSTLELGDSALYLCASSPTLRGNEQFFGPGTRLTVL.

V usage is TRBV6-6 and J usage is TRBJ2-7; TRBD1 agrees at 9 bases. This CDR3 comprises 13 residues. After removal of 6 bases from V and 3 bases from J, the junction contained 3 bases not matched to a gene. Germline lookup yields CDR1 MNHNY and CDR2 SVGAGI (reference sequence). The CDR3 DNA sequence: TGTGCCAGCAGGGGGACAGGGCACTACGAGCAGTACTTC. Its protein is CASRGTGHYEQYF.

This chain links TRBV4-2 with TRBJ1-2; TRBD1 matches at 10 bases. Germline V gives CDR1 LGHNA, CDR2 YNFKEQ. With V trimmed by 5 bases and J by 3 bases, 12 bases remained unmatched. CDR3 length equals 17 residues. CDR3 sequence (DNA): TGTGCCAGCAGCTTGCCGGGACAGGGGCTGGGGGACTATGGCTACACCTTC. It codes for CASSLPGQGLGDYGYTF.